The rows below give T cell receptor beta chains drawn from one sample of a study of CD8 T cells in ankylosing spondylitis. Via MiXCR, TCRdb re-called the 5' RACE reads, giving one row per CDR3 protein. The table records approximately 540,000 distinct CDR3 sequences, over 9.5% of them present only once. The specimen was blood, either unsorted or a sorted T cell fraction (not recorded which). These receptor sequences come from a male donor with ankylosing spondylitis. CDR3s include the opening cysteine and the closing phenylalanine or tryptophan. Fields, in order: clone size, V gene, D gene, J gene, CDR3 DNA, CDR3 protein. The D gene is left open where the match is weak. A row's size may be missing; if present it is once, few, many or a size class.

abundance: .
v_gene: TRBV12-3/TRBV12-4
d_gene: .
j_gene: TRBJ1-5
CDR3nt: TGTGCCAGCAGTTTTGGGGGGCCCCAGCATTTT
CDR3aa: CASSFGGPQHF

abundance: many
v_gene: TRBV4-2
d_gene: TRBD2
j_gene: TRBJ2-1
CDR3nt: TGTGCCAGCAGCCAAAGGGCTAGCGGGAGCTCCTACAATGAGCAGTTCTTC
CDR3aa: CASSQRASGSSYNEQFF

abundance: .
v_gene: TRBV7-2
d_gene: TRBD2
j_gene: TRBJ2-2
CDR3nt: TGTGCCAGCAGCTTCCGGACTAGCGGGAGAGCCGGGGAGCTGTTTTTT
CDR3aa: CASSFRTSGRAGELFF

abundance: many
v_gene: TRBV12-3/TRBV12-4
d_gene: .
j_gene: TRBJ1-1
CDR3nt: TGTTCAATCAGCCGCCTGAACACTGAAGCTTTCTTT
CDR3aa: CSISRLNTEAFF

abundance: many
v_gene: TRBV29-1
d_gene: TRBD1
j_gene: TRBJ1-2
CDR3nt: TGCAGCGTTGACCAGGGGGACGGCTACACCTTC
CDR3aa: CSVDQGDGYTF

abundance: few
v_gene: TRBV6-1
d_gene: .
j_gene: TRBJ2-1
CDR3nt: TGTGCCAGCAGTGAGAGCCCGGAGGCTACAAATGAGCAGTTCTTC
CDR3aa: CASSESPEATNEQFF

abundance: .
v_gene: TRBV5-1
d_gene: TRBD1
j_gene: TRBJ1-6
CDR3nt: TGCGCCAGCAGCTCGGGGGACAGACATAATTCACCCCTCCACTTT
CDR3aa: CASSSGDRHNSPLHF

abundance: few
v_gene: TRBV10-3
d_gene: .
j_gene: TRBJ1-5
CDR3nt: TGTGCCATCGCAGAGGGGGTAGGGAGCAATCAGCCCCAGCATTTT
CDR3aa: CAIAEGVGSNQPQHF

abundance: .
v_gene: TRBV27
d_gene: TRBD2
j_gene: TRBJ2-5
CDR3nt: TGTGCCAGCAGTACCTATTTGCTAGCGGAGAAAGAGACCCAGTACTTC
CDR3aa: CASSTYLLAEKETQYF

abundance: many
v_gene: TRBV7-9
d_gene: .
j_gene: TRBJ2-7
CDR3nt: TGTGCCAGCAGTTTGGTAGGGTACGAGCAGTACTTC
CDR3aa: CASSLVGYEQYF

abundance: .
v_gene: TRBV6-5
d_gene: TRBD2
j_gene: TRBJ2-1
CDR3nt: TGTGCCAGCAGTTACGTAGCGGGACACAATGAGCAGTTCTTC
CDR3aa: CASSYVAGHNEQFF

abundance: .
v_gene: TRBV29-1
d_gene: TRBD1
j_gene: TRBJ1-1
CDR3nt: TGCAGCGTCCGAAAGTCGGGACAGCAATATATGAACACTGAAGCTTTCTTT
CDR3aa: CSVRKSGQQYMNTEAFF

abundance: .
v_gene: TRBV29-1
d_gene: TRBD1
j_gene: TRBJ1-4
CDR3nt: TGCGGCTGCGGGACAGAGTCCGAAAAACTGTTTTTT
CDR3aa: CGCGTESEKLFF

abundance: .
v_gene: TRBV24-1
d_gene: TRBD2
j_gene: TRBJ2-1
CDR3nt: TGTGCCACCAGTCCCGGACTAGCGGCCTACAATGAGCAGTTCTTC
CDR3aa: CATSPGLAAYNEQFF

abundance: .
v_gene: TRBV7-6
d_gene: TRBD1
j_gene: TRBJ1-1
CDR3nt: TGTGCCAGCAGCCCCGGACAGGGGGTATACACTGAAGCTTTCTTT
CDR3aa: CASSPGQGVYTEAFF

abundance: .
v_gene: TRBV12-3/TRBV12-4
d_gene: TRBD2
j_gene: TRBJ2-3
CDR3nt: TGTGCCAGCAGTTACCCCGGGACTAGCGAGGATACGCAGTATTTT
CDR3aa: CASSYPGTSEDTQYF

abundance: few
v_gene: TRBV24-1
d_gene: .
j_gene: TRBJ2-6
CDR3nt: TGTGCCACCAGTGATTCCTCAGGGCGTGGGGCCAACGTCCTGACTTTC
CDR3aa: CATSDSSGRGANVLTF

abundance: many
v_gene: TRBV5-6
d_gene: TRBD2
j_gene: TRBJ2-3
CDR3nt: TGTGCCAGCAGCCTACCTAGGGAGGGTCGGTTTGATACGCAGTATTTT
CDR3aa: CASSLPREGRFDTQYF

abundance: few
v_gene: TRBV7-8
d_gene: .
j_gene: TRBJ2-1
CDR3nt: TGTGCCAGCAGCCCCGGACCAGATGGTGTGGATGAGCAGTTCTTC
CDR3aa: CASSPGPDGVDEQFF

abundance: few
v_gene: TRBV5-1
d_gene: .
j_gene: TRBJ2-5
CDR3nt: TGCGCCAGCAGCTTGGAGACACAAGAGACCCAGTACTTC
CDR3aa: CASSLETQETQYF

abundance: few
v_gene: TRBV12-3/TRBV12-4
d_gene: TRBD1
j_gene: TRBJ2-1
CDR3nt: TGTGCCAGCAGCCGCCGGGACAGGCACTACAATGAGCAGTTCTTC
CDR3aa: CASSRRDRHYNEQFF

abundance: few
v_gene: TRBV29-1
d_gene: .
j_gene: TRBJ2-5
CDR3nt: TGCAGCCTCTCCCACCAGGGACCGCCATGGGAGACCCAGTACTTC
CDR3aa: CSLSHQGPPWETQYF

abundance: .
v_gene: TRBV20-1
d_gene: TRBD2
j_gene: TRBJ2-3
CDR3nt: TGCAGTGGTCCGACTAGCGGGAGTACTCGGGGAGATACGCAGTATTTT
CDR3aa: CSGPTSGSTRGDTQYF

abundance: .
v_gene: TRBV12-3/TRBV12-4
d_gene: .
j_gene: TRBJ2-5
CDR3nt: TGTGCCAGCAGTTTTAAAACGGGCCTTAATTGGGCCCAGTACTTC
CDR3aa: CASSFKTGLNWAQYF

abundance: .
v_gene: TRBV5-1
d_gene: .
j_gene: TRBJ1-1
CDR3nt: TGCGCCAGCAGTCTGTCCTACGGGGGTGACACTGAAGCTTTCTTT
CDR3aa: CASSLSYGGDTEAFF

abundance: .
v_gene: TRBV12-3/TRBV12-4
d_gene: TRBD2
j_gene: TRBJ2-3
CDR3nt: TGTGCCAGCAGTCCGGGAGGCCCACTCACAGATACGCAGTATTTT
CDR3aa: CASSPGGPLTDTQYF

abundance: many
v_gene: TRBV3-1
d_gene: TRBD1
j_gene: TRBJ1-1
CDR3nt: TGTGCCAGCAGCCAAGCAACAGGGGGCGAAGCTTTCTTT
CDR3aa: CASSQATGGEAFF

abundance: .
v_gene: TRBV6-6
d_gene: .
j_gene: TRBJ1-2
CDR3nt: TGTGCCAGCAACAAACAGGGCGCTGGTGGCTACACCTTC
CDR3aa: CASNKQGAGGYTF

abundance: .
v_gene: TRBV2
d_gene: .
j_gene: TRBJ2-3
CDR3nt: TGTGCCAGCAGTCGCGGGCCAGGGGGCACAGATACGCAGTATTTT
CDR3aa: CASSRGPGGTDTQYF

abundance: few
v_gene: TRBV27
d_gene: .
j_gene: TRBJ1-2
CDR3nt: TGTGCCAGCGTCCCGAGGTCCGGTGGCTATGGCTACACCTTC
CDR3aa: CASVPRSGGYGYTF

abundance: few
v_gene: TRBV10-3
d_gene: TRBD1
j_gene: TRBJ2-7
CDR3nt: TGTGCCATCAGCCCGACAGGGAGCTACGAGCAGTACTTC
CDR3aa: CAISPTGSYEQYF

abundance: .
v_gene: TRBV30
d_gene: .
j_gene: TRBJ1-4
CDR3nt: TGTGCCTGGAGTGCGACAACAACTAATGAAAAACTGTTTTTT
CDR3aa: CAWSATTTNEKLFF

abundance: few
v_gene: TRBV4-1
d_gene: .
j_gene: TRBJ1-5
CDR3nt: TGCGCCAGCAGCCAAGAGGGGGATCAGCCCCAGCATTTT
CDR3aa: CASSQEGDQPQHF

abundance: .
v_gene: TRBV5-1
d_gene: .
j_gene: TRBJ1-1
CDR3nt: TGCGCCAGCAGCGGTGAAACTGAAGCTTTCTTT
CDR3aa: CASSGETEAFF

abundance: many
v_gene: TRBV10-3
d_gene: TRBD2
j_gene: TRBJ2-7
CDR3nt: TGTGCCATCAGTGAGTCTGGAGCGGGAGTAGCGTACGAGCAGTACTTC
CDR3aa: CAISESGAGVAYEQYF

abundance: many
v_gene: TRBV7-9
d_gene: TRBD1
j_gene: TRBJ2-5
CDR3nt: TGTGCCAGCAGCACAGGGGGAGATGGGGCCCAGTACTTC
CDR3aa: CASSTGGDGAQYF

abundance: few
v_gene: TRBV30
d_gene: TRBD1
j_gene: TRBJ1-1
CDR3nt: TGTGCCTGGAGTATCGGGACAGGGGACACTGAAGCTTTCTTT
CDR3aa: CAWSIGTGDTEAFF

abundance: .
v_gene: TRBV5-1
d_gene: TRBD1
j_gene: TRBJ2-3
CDR3nt: TGCGCCAGCAGCCCGGGACAGGGGGGATTTAGTACGCAGTATTTT
CDR3aa: CASSPGQGGFSTQYF

abundance: .
v_gene: TRBV20-1
d_gene: TRBD1
j_gene: TRBJ2-1
CDR3nt: TGCAGTGCTAGAGATGGACGGGACAGTGGCAATGAGCAGTTCTTC
CDR3aa: CSARDGRDSGNEQFF

abundance: many
v_gene: TRBV7-9
d_gene: .
j_gene: TRBJ1-1
CDR3nt: TGTGCCAGCAGCTTCAATCCATCCCTTGGCACTGAAGCTTTCTTT
CDR3aa: CASSFNPSLGTEAFF